The TCR beta chain under discussion was sequenced for a study of PD-1 blockade in classical Hodgkin lymphoma. Overall study: Each patient was given nivolumab 3 mg/kg through a vein every 2 weeks. Study-level findings and limits: What caused the repertoire differences, perhaps disease activity or prior therapy, remains undefined. While CD8+ TCR diversity did not rise significantly by C4D1, CD4+ TCR diversity did.

This clone appeared once. The target antigen is unknown. This sample's time point: cycle 4 day 1 (C4D1), after less than 7 weeks of nivolumab. Every patient had relapsed following autologous stem cell transplantation, and cohorts differed in brentuximab vedotin exposure. The junction had 11 bases not matched to a gene; V was cut back by 5 bases and J by 8 bases. The CDR3 is 14 amino acids. Germline assignment: CDR1 SGHTA and CDR2 FQGNSA. The table came from immunoSEQ multiplex PCR; TCRdb's copy has only in-frame clones and leaves some out. This table has over 20,000 clones, 70% to 80% appearing once. This rearrangement joins TRBV7-2 to TRBJ1-2, with TRBD1 matching 7 bases. The input for sequencing was peripheral blood mononuclear cells (PBMCs), taken before the fourth cycle of nivolumab. This receptor was identified in a human donor with classical Hodgkin lymphoma. CDR3: CASSKRGQDQGYTF. CDR3 DNA: TGTGCCAGCAGCAAAAGGGGGCAGGATCAAGGCTACACCTTC.